This T cell receptor (beta chain) is drawn from a study of blood T cell repertoires in COVID-19. Clones were sequenced by immunoSEQ multiplex PCR, and TCRdb holds only the in-frame ones, with some missing. The repertoire holds 200,000 to 250,000 clones, with 75% to 85% as singletons. The CDR3 sequence is 13 residues long. Looked up from germline, CDR1 is SNHLY and CDR2 is FYNNEI. V dropped 7 bases and J dropped 6; count of bases not matched to a gene: 8. This TCR was recovered from a man in his fifties or sixties with active or convalescent COVID-19. This chain links TRBV2 with TRBJ1-1; 7 bases fit TRBD1. Sequencing input: peripheral blood. CDR3 sequence: CASNGKGGAEAFF. As DNA, the CDR3 is TGTGCCAGCAACGGAAAAGGGGGCGCTGAAGCTTTCTTT. The whole variable domain, remainder taken from reference TRBV2 and TRBJ1-1, is EPEVTQTPSHQVTQMGQEVILRCVPISNHLYFYWYRQILGQKVEFLVSFYNNEISEKSEIFDDQFSVERPDGSNFTLKIRSTKLEDSAMYFCASNGKGGAEAFFGQGTRLTVV.